The entry below describes one T cell receptor beta chain. Cohort placement rested on clinical history that participants reported themselves. This entry belongs to a study of blood T cell repertoires in COVID-19. Background on the study: PBMCs, B-cell-depleted T cells, or T cells provided the cDNA or gDNA that made up the material.

Study processing details: Scientists estimated how many nucleated cells there were by amplifying reference gene primers. Assay used: immunoSEQ multiplex PCR; TCRdb lists only in-frame clones, some missing. The V and J calls and the clone size are those of that table, but D and trimming were determined from the DNA. The table shows 350,000 to 400,000 clones, with more than 75% occurring only once. Trimming cost V 6 bases and J 3 bases, with 12 bases left between them. Germline V gene data show CDR1 as MDHEN and CDR2 as SYDVKM. The CDR3 has 13 residues. The V and J genes are TRBV28 and TRBJ2-7; a weak D match, TRBD1 (6 bases). The receptor comes from a young woman who had recovered from COVID-19. Material for sequencing was PBMCs or T cells enriched from blood (not recorded which). CDR3 region: CASSRQGGYEQYF. CDR3 bases: TGTGCCAGCAGCCGCCAAGGGGGCTACGAGCAGTACTTC.